One sample yielded the 24 T cell receptor beta chains listed below, sequenced in a study of T cell responses to AZD1222 COVID-19 vaccine. TCRdb's table, derived via immunoSEQ multiplex PCR, lists solely in-frame clones and lacks some. The sample includes about 180,000 clones, about 92% seen only once; the top ten take about 3%. This specimen consisted of peripheral blood, obtained on day 0 of AZD1222 vaccination. The receptors here all came from an adult in good health.

This clone came up once. The chain employs TRBV3-1 (or the pseudogene TRBV3-2) and TRBJ2-1; D unclear. This CDR3 region has 14 residues. Germline values: CDR1 LGHDT, CDR2 YNNKEL (reference sequence). V was trimmed by 1 base and J by 5 bases, leaving 9 bases between them. The CDR3 DNA reads TGTGCCAGCAGCCAAGTTGCCCACGACAATGAGCAGTTCTTC. It specifies CASSQVAHDNEQFF.

The chain employs TRBV27 and TRBJ1-5, with D possibly being TRBD1 (6 bases). The length of the CDR3 is 14 residues. In germline, CDR1 is MNHEY, CDR2 SMNVEV (reference sequence). V lost 3 bases, J lost 6 bases, and 12 bases lay in between. The CDR3 reads CASSFNGGRQPQHF. Written as DNA, the CDR3 is TGTGCCAGCAGTTTCAACGGGGGCCGTCAGCCCCAGCATTTT.

The chain joins TRBV4-2 to TRBJ2-3; TRBD2 matches 12 bases. Trimming took 5 bases from V and 3 from J; bases not matched to a gene: 6. This CDR3 comprises 16 residues. Germline lookup yields CDR1 LGHNA and CDR2 YNFKEQ. This CDR3 reads CASSTRTSGTTDTQYF. The CDR3 coding sequence is TGTGCCAGCAGCACTCGGACTAGCGGGACTACAGATACGCAGTATTTT.

This chain connects TRBV7-7 to TRBJ2-1; maybe TRBD2 (6 bases). The CDR3 is made up of 14 amino acids. The V gene lost 1 base and the J gene lost 8 bases, with 12 bases spanning the gap. The germline V gene has CDR1 SSHAT and CDR2 FNYEAQ (reference sequence). For the CDR3, the DNA is TGTGCCAGCAGCTTAGAGGGAGGTCAGCATGAGCAGTTCTTC. It encodes CASSLEGGQHEQFF.

V is TRBV5-1 and J is TRBJ1-5; 9 bases are shared with TRBD1. The germline V gene encodes CDR1 SGHRS and CDR2 YFSETQ. This CDR3 has 13 amino acids. Trimming cost V 7 bases and J 7 bases; bases outside gene matches: 6. Here the CDR3 reads CASGGQGKQPQHF. DNA of the CDR3: TGCGCCAGCGGCGGACAGGGGAAACAGCCCCAGCATTTT.

The chain has TRBV2 and TRBJ1-5; D might be TRBD1 (5 bases). The V and J ends lost 7 bases and 6 bases respectively, with 10 bases between them. CDR1 SNHLY and CDR2 FYNNEI come from the germline V gene. CDR3 length: 12 residues. As DNA, the CDR3 is TGTGCCAGCACGGTTCAGGGTCAGCCCCAGCATTTT. It encodes CASTVQGQPQHF.

The chain couples TRBV2 to TRBJ2-2, with 7 bases that match TRBD1. Germline assignment: CDR1 SNHLY and CDR2 FYNNEI. The trim removed 6 bases at V and 3 bases at J, leaving 1 base unmatched. This CDR3 region has 13 residues. The CDR3 DNA reads TGTGCCAGCAGACAGGGGCACACCGGGGAGCTGTTTTTT. It translates to CASRQGHTGELFF.

V and J are TRBV27 and TRBJ2-1; TRBD2 agrees at 10 bases. There are 14 residues in the CDR3. Germline CDR1 MNHEY, CDR2 SMNVEV (reference sequence). Unmatched junction bases numbered 2, after V lost 5 bases and J lost 4 bases. The CDR3 loop reads CASSLAGVYNEQFF. Here the CDR3 DNA reads TGTGCCAGCAGTCTAGCGGGAGTTTACAATGAGCAGTTCTTC.

This chain joins TRBV11-3 and TRBJ2-2, with 13 bases aligning to TRBD2. The CDR3 sequence is 16 residues long. Looked up from germline, CDR1 is SGHNT and CDR2 is YENEEA. J lost 6 bases, V lost 4 bases, and 5 bases had no gene match. The CDR3 loop is CASSSKGLAGAGELFF. DNA of the CDR3: TGTGCCAGCAGCTCTAAAGGACTAGCGGGGGCCGGGGAGCTGTTTTTT. The entire variable domain, with the rest obtained from reference TRBV11-3 and TRBJ2-2, is as follows: EAGVVQSPRYKIIEKKQPVAFWCNPISGHNTLYWYLQNLGQGPELLIRYENEEAVDDSQLPKDRFSAERLKGVDSTLKIQPAELGDSAVYLCASSSKGLAGAGELFFGEGSRLTVL.

V gene TRBV11-2 combines with J gene TRBJ2-1; a possible D gene is TRBD2 (5 bases). The CDR3 totals 13 residues. Germline CDR1 is SGHAT and CDR2 is FQNNGV. V lost 0 bases to trimming and J lost 10 bases, with 10 bases between them. CDR3 in DNA: TGTGCCAGCAGCTTAGAGCGAGGGTACGAGCAGTTCTTC. Amino acid sequence: CASSLERGYEQFF.

This sequence joins TRBV7-9 and TRBJ2-3, with 8 bases identical to TRBD2. The germline V gene encodes CDR1 SEHNR and CDR2 FQNEAQ (reference sequence). The CDR3 totals 14 residues. V trimming: 7 bases; J trimming: 6 bases; junction bases outside the gene matches: 9. CDR3 DNA sequence: TGTGCCAGCACCGGGAGGGGCGGTGAGGATACGCAGTATTTT. Its protein product is CASTGRGGEDTQYF.

J is TRBJ2-1 and V is TRBV18; 10 nucleotides match TRBD1. Germline V gene sequence: CDR1 KGHSH, CDR2 LQKENI. V lost 3 bases to trimming and J lost 1 base; unmatched junction nucleotides: 3. CDR3 length equals 16 residues. CDR3 residues: CASSPWTGGSYNEQFF. The CDR3 DNA follows: TGTGCCAGCTCACCCTGGACAGGGGGTTCCTACAATGAGCAGTTCTTC.

The chain combines TRBV7-2 with TRBJ1-2; D is undetermined. Trimming stripped 2 bases from V and 2 bases from J, with 12 bases between. This CDR3 has 15 amino acids. Germline-derived CDR1 and CDR2 are SGHTA and FQGNSA. The CDR3 sequence is CASSLSSGFNYGYTF. The CDR3 DNA reads TGTGCCAGCAGCTTATCGTCGGGGTTCAACTATGGCTACACCTTC. The whole variable domain, filled in from reference TRBV7-2 and TRBJ1-2, reads GAGVSQSPSNKVTEKGKDVELRCDPISGHTALYWYRQSLGQGLEFLIYFQGNSAPDKSGLPSDRFSAERTGGSVSTLTIQRTQQEDSAVYLCASSLSSGFNYGYTFGSGTRLTVV.

The genes are TRBV7-8 and TRBJ1-3; D is uncertain. Per germline, CDR1 SGHVS and CDR2 FQNEAQ. This CDR3 is 15 amino acids long. The V gene lost 6 bases and the J gene lost 3 bases, with 15 bases spanning the gap. The CDR3 DNA follows: TGTGCCAGCAGTTCCGACGGTCGGAGTGGAAACACCATATATTTT. This gives the protein CASSSDGRSGNTIYF.

The chain joins TRBV30 to TRBJ2-3; 9 bases align to TRBD2. This CDR3 has 15 amino acids. The junction had 7 bases not matched to a gene; V was cut back by 5 bases and J by 1 base. Germline V lookup: CDR1 GTSNPN, CDR2 SVGIG (reference sequence). CDR3 coding DNA: TGTGCCTGGGACCTGGGCGGGAGGGGCACAGATACGCAGTATTTT. The encoded protein is CAWDLGGRGTDTQYF.

The chain has TRBV10-3 and TRBJ1-6; D is ambiguous. Germline V gene data show CDR1 as ENHRY and CDR2 as SYGVKD. The CDR3 loop spans 15 amino acids. The ends were cut back, 6 bases at V and 7 bases at J, with 16 bases in the middle. CDR3 nucleotide sequence: TGTGCCATCAGACCGAGCGAGACACTCAATTCACCCCTCCACTTT. It yields the protein CAIRPSETLNSPLHF.

This chain joins TRBV20-1 and TRBJ2-7; D is perhaps TRBD2 (5 bases). This CDR3 has 12 residues. Germline lookup yields CDR1 DFQATT and CDR2 SNEGSKA (reference sequence). V was clipped by 3 bases and J by 2 bases, with 8 bases between them. CDR3 in amino acids: CSASEGTYEQYF. As DNA, the CDR3 is TGCAGTGCTAGTGAGGGAACCTACGAGCAGTACTTC.

The CDR3, as DNA: TGTGCCAGCAGTTCGGACAGTCTTCTCTACACCTTC. It is translated as CASSSDSLLYTF. The V call is TRBV2, the J call TRBJ1-2, with D maybe TRBD1 (6 bases). CDR1 SNHLY and CDR2 FYNNEI come from the germline V gene. The V and J ends lost 5 bases and 10 bases respectively, with 14 bases between them. CDR3 length: 12 residues.

The chain links TRBV6-2 or TRBV6-3 to TRBJ2-2; no reliable D call. CDR3 length: 11 residues. Germline V lookup: CDR1 MNHEY, CDR2 SVGEGT. The V gene lost 6 bases and the J gene lost 5 bases, with 4 bases spanning the gap. CDR3 sequence (DNA): TGTGCCAGCAGCGGTACCGGGGAGCTGTTTTTT. Amino acid sequence: CASSGTGELFF.

The chain has TRBV2 and TRBJ2-2, with D perhaps matching TRBD2 (5 bases). The CDR3 has 15 residues. The V end lost 6 bases, the J end lost 5 bases, and 16 bases lay between the germline ends. The V gene's germline CDR1 is SNHLY and CDR2 FYNNEI. CDR3: CASRLMTTSTGELFF. CDR3 nucleotide sequence: TGTGCCAGCAGGCTTATGACTACCTCAACCGGGGAGCTGTTTTTT. The whole variable domain, filled in from reference TRBV2 and TRBJ2-2, reads EPEVTQTPSHQVTQMGQEVILRCVPISNHLYFYWYRQILGQKVEFLVSFYNNEISEKSEIFDDQFSVERPDGSNFTLKIRSTKLEDSAMYFCASRLMTTSTGELFFGEGSRLTVL.

Remarks on this clone: Other DNA sequences of this sample code for an identical CDR3. The chain combines TRBV19 with TRBJ2-1, with a possible D match to TRBD1 (6 bases). Trimming took off 9 bases at V and 0 bases at J, with 15 bases between the two ends. The CDR3 spans 15 residues. From germline, CDR1 is LNHDA and CDR2 SQIVND (reference sequence). The CDR3 region has the DNA TGTGCCAGCCTACCAGACAGGAGCTCCTACAATGAGCAGTTCTTC. Its translation is CASLPDRSSYNEQFF.

The chain is built from TRBV14 and TRBJ2-2, with D unresolved. V was cut by 0 bases and J by 5 bases, with 10 bases left in between. This CDR3 comprises 15 residues. Germline V lookup: CDR1 SGHDN, CDR2 FVKESK. The CDR3 sequence is CASSQDRGFTGELFF. CDR3 coding DNA: TGTGCCAGCAGCCAAGATCGTGGGTTTACCGGGGAGCTGTTTTTT.

The chain couples TRBV6-5 to TRBJ1-4; no firm D call. This CDR3 is built from 14 residues. Germline CDR1 is MNHEY and CDR2 is SVGAGI. Deletions cut 0 bases from V and 4 bases from J, with 6 bases between. As DNA, the CDR3 is TGTGCCAGCAGTTACTCATCGGGTAATGAAAAACTGTTTTTT. Its protein product is CASSYSSGNEKLFF.

The chain has TRBV3-1 (or the pseudogene TRBV3-2) and TRBJ1-5, with TRBD1 as a possible D gene (5 bases). With 0 bases removed from V and 0 bases from J, the gap between germline ends came to 12 bases. Germline V gives CDR1 LGHDT, CDR2 YNNKEL (reference sequence). The CDR3 loop spans 17 amino acids. The CDR3 region is CASSQDPGQNSNQPQHF. The CDR3 DNA reads as TGTGCCAGCAGCCAAGATCCGGGGCAGAATAGCAATCAGCCCCAGCATTTT.